Shown below are 21 T cell receptor beta chains from a single sample sequenced in a study of blood T cells in healthy people across ages. Combining a sample-barcoded 5' primer with a J-beta primer mix, a second PCR ran for about 6 to 12 cycles. One entry per CDR3 protein, called by TCRdb with MiXCR from the 5' RACE reads. The sample has about 1.8 million distinct CDR3 sequences; around half are singletons. Sequencing was done on a sample of blood. The receptors come from a woman between 35 and 50 years old in good health.

This clonotype showed up just a few times. The V call is TRBV29-1, the J call TRBJ2-7; 10 nucleotides align to TRBD2. V was clipped by 4 bases and J by 2 bases; unmatched bases: 2. This CDR3 has 13 residues. Looked up from germline, CDR1 is SQVTM and CDR2 is ANQGSEA. CDR3 protein: CSVGSGGAYEQYF. The CDR3 DNA reads as TGCAGCGTTGGGAGCGGGGGGGCCTACGAGCAGTACTTC.

The V call is TRBV9, the J call TRBJ2-1, with 7 bases fitting TRBD2. The CDR3 is made up of 18 amino acids. V lost 0 bases and J lost 0; bases outside the gene matches: 9. Germline V gene data show CDR1 as SGDLS and CDR2 as YYNGEE. CDR3 amino acids: CASSVEGSGGVSYNEQFF. CDR3 in DNA: TGTGCCAGCAGCGTAGAGGGATCTGGGGGGGTCTCCTACAATGAGCAGTTCTTC.

The chain employs TRBV5-6 and TRBJ2-1, with unresolved D. Trimming shortened V by 3 bases and J by 0 bases, and 10 bases separated the two germline ends. The CDR3 extends over 15 amino acids. The germline V gene encodes CDR1 SGHDT and CDR2 YYEEEE. CDR3 residues: CASSSFASSYNEQFF. The DNA for the CDR3 is TGTGCCAGCAGCTCCTTTGCGAGCTCCTACAATGAGCAGTTCTTC.

The count of this clonotype is one. This sequence joins TRBV12-3 or TRBV12-4 and TRBJ2-3; TRBD2 is a possible D gene (7 bases). The CDR3 runs 17 residues. V lost 3 bases and J lost 1, with 17 bases in between. The DNA for the CDR3 is TGTGCCAGCAGTTTTGGATCCGGGGGGCCTCGCACAGATACGCAGTATTTT. Translating it yields CASSFGSGGPRTDTQYF.

This chain links TRBV13 with TRBJ2-5; no reliable D call. V lost 5 bases, J lost 1 base, and 8 bases lay in between. In germline, CDR1 is PRHDT, CDR2 FYEKMQ (reference sequence). The CDR3 contains 13 residues. The CDR3 DNA reads as TGTGCCAGCAGCATGCGCGTCCAAGAGACCCAGTACTTC. This codes for CASSMRVQETQYF.

The chain recombines TRBV2 with TRBJ1-4, with TRBD1 matching 10 bases. J gave up 8 bases and V 7 bases, and 10 bases lay outside the gene matches. Germline lookup yields CDR1 SNHLY and CDR2 FYNNEI. The CDR3 consists of 15 residues. The CDR3 DNA sequence: TGTGCCAGCATAGCCGACAGGGGGCTAGGAGAAAAACTGTTTTTT. Protein sequence: CASIADRGLGEKLFF.

This rearrangement joins TRBV2 to TRBJ2-3, with 11 bases lining up with TRBD2. The CDR3 loop spans 17 amino acids. Germline loops: CDR1 SNHLY, CDR2 FYNNEI. V lost 6 bases to trimming and J lost 2 bases; unmatched junction nucleotides: 10. CDR3 DNA sequence: TGTGCCAGCAGGAAGGTAGCGGGGGGGATTGACACAGATACGCAGTATTTT. It specifies CASRKVAGGIDTDTQYF.

This clonotype turned up a few times. The V gene is TRBV29-1, the J gene TRBJ2-5, with 9 bases matching TRBD1. The length of the CDR3 is 15 residues. Germline loops: CDR1 SQVTM, CDR2 ANQGSEA. Unmatched junction bases numbered 17, after V lost 4 bases and J lost 11 bases. This chain's CDR3 is CSVGFGTGNADEQYF. For the CDR3, the DNA is TGCAGCGTTGGCTTCGGGACAGGGAATGCCGATGAGCAGTACTTC.

This clonotype was observed a few times. CDR3 loop: CASSAPGEAKNIQYF. CDR3 DNA sequence: TGTGCCAGCAGTGCTCCAGGGGAGGCCAAAAACATTCAGTACTTC. This chain uses TRBV28 with TRBJ2-4; a possible D gene is TRBD1 (6 bases). Germline CDR1 and CDR2: MDHEN and SYDVKM. Trimming removed 5 bases from V and 1 base from J, with 12 bases in between. The CDR3 spans 15 residues.

This chain connects TRBV7-9 to TRBJ1-1; no firm D call. Germline V gene lookup returns CDR1 SEHNR and CDR2 FQNEAQ (reference sequence). This CDR3 comprises 11 residues. Between the trimmed V and J ends, which lost 5 bases and 7 bases, there was a span of 8 bases. The CDR3: CASSASGEAFF. DNA of the CDR3: TGTGCCAGCAGCGCATCCGGTGAAGCTTTCTTT.

The J gene is TRBJ2-4, the V gene TRBV11-2, with 7 nucleotides matching TRBD1. The DNA end lines up better with TRBJ2-7; the J call may be wrong. The germline V gene has CDR1 SGHAT and CDR2 FQNNGV. The CDR3 consists of 16 residues. The CDR3 DNA sequence: TGTGCCAGCAGCTTGAGGTGGTCAGGGGGAGCCTACGAGCAGTACTTC. This translates into CASSLRWSGGAYEQYF.

The CDR3 region has the DNA TGTGCCAGCAGACGGACAGGGGGTGAAAAACTGTTTTTT. Translated: CASRRTGGEKLFF. The gene calls are TRBV28 and TRBJ1-4; 10 nucleotides line up with TRBD1. CDR1 MDHEN and CDR2 SYDVKM come from the germline V gene. V lost 6 bases to trimming and J lost 7 bases; unmatched junction nucleotides: 2. There are 13 residues in the CDR3.

This chain links TRBV7-2 with TRBJ2-5; 7 bases fit TRBD2. Per the germline V gene, CDR1 is SGHTA and CDR2 is FQGNSA. This CDR3 spans 15 amino acids. The trim removed 0 bases at V and 5 bases at J, leaving 6 bases unmatched. The CDR3 region is CASSLARGSGETQYF. The CDR3 DNA sequence: TGTGCCAGCAGCTTAGCGCGGGGTAGCGGGGAGACCCAGTACTTC.

This clonotype has only a few counts. The rearrangement uses TRBV7-2 and TRBJ2-5, with 14 bases matching TRBD2. The germline gives CDR1 SGHTA, CDR2 FQGNSA. This CDR3 has 17 amino acids. Trimming removed 4 bases from V and 5 bases from J; junction bases left unmatched: 9. The CDR3 reads CASSSPRLAGGLETQYF. For the CDR3, the DNA is TGTGCCAGCAGCTCACCCCGACTAGCGGGGGGGCTCGAGACCCAGTACTTC.

This clonotype was observed a few times. The DNA for the CDR3 is TGTGCCAGCAGTTTACCTCTTCGGGAGACCCAGTACTTC. Its protein is CASSLPLRETQYF. This chain links TRBV6-6 with TRBJ2-5; unclear D gene. Germline loops: CDR1 MNHNY, CDR2 SVGAGI (reference sequence). The CDR3 consists of 13 residues. Trimming stripped 4 bases from V and 5 bases from J, with 11 bases between.

A few counts support this clonotype. The rearrangement joins TRBV2 to TRBJ2-7, with D uncertain. This CDR3 has 13 residues. V shed 7 bases and J shed 2 bases, with 12 bases lying between them. CDR1 SNHLY and CDR2 FYNNEI come from the germline V gene. In DNA, the CDR3 is TGTGCCAGCAACCCCGTGGGGACCTACGAGCAGTACTTC. Its translation: CASNPVGTYEQYF.

CDR3 in amino acids: CASTTGTVGNQPQHF. The CDR3 nucleotides read TGTGCCAGCACCACGGGGACAGTGGGCAATCAGCCCCAGCATTTT. This chain links TRBV12-3 or TRBV12-4 with TRBJ1-5; 7 positions match TRBD1. This CDR3 has 15 residues. J was trimmed by 2 bases and V by 7 bases; bases with no gene match: 8.

V and J are TRBV2 and TRBJ1-1, with 9 bases identical to TRBD1. V shed 5 bases, J shed 4 bases, and the junction held 2 bases outside the gene matches. This CDR3 spans 13 amino acids. Germline loops: CDR1 SNHLY, CDR2 FYNNEI. CDR3 bases: TGTGCCAGCAGTCGGGGACAGGGCACTGAAGCTTTCTTT. Translation: CASSRGQGTEAFF.

CDR3 DNA sequence: TGTGCCAGCAGCGTAGGGACAGGTGGACCCAACAATGAGCAGTTCTTC. Its translation: CASSVGTGGPNNEQFF. The rearrangement joins TRBV9 to TRBJ2-1, with TRBD1 matching 7 bases. After removal of 0 bases from V and 5 bases from J, the junction contained 8 bases not matched to a gene. The CDR3 covers 16 residues. The V gene's germline CDR1 is SGDLS and CDR2 YYNGEE.

The chain recombines TRBV11-2 with TRBJ1-2; 9 bases match TRBD1. The J segment lost 4 bases and the V segment lost 4 bases, leaving 13 bases of the junction unmatched. Germline loops: CDR1 SGHAT, CDR2 FQNNGV. The CDR3 has 17 amino acids. CDR3: CASSSWTGALWGYGYTF. The CDR3 DNA sequence: TGTGCCAGCAGCTCCTGGACAGGGGCCTTATGGGGCTATGGCTACACCTTC.

The sample holds a few counts of this clonotype. The chain joins TRBV6-5 to TRBJ2-4, with D perhaps given as TRBD1 or TRBD2 (6 bases each). The germline CDR1 and CDR2 sequences are MNHEY and SVGAGI. Trimming removed 6 bases at V and 7 bases at J, with 19 bases between. The CDR3 covers 15 residues. The CDR3: CASRDSSRGRNIQYF. Here the CDR3 DNA reads TGTGCCAGCAGAGATAGCTCCCGGGGGCGGAACATTCAGTACTTC.